This T cell receptor (beta chain) originates from a study of T cell responses to AZD1222 COVID-19 vaccine. Study-wide points: The donor group comprised mostly white British people and more females; the analysis possibly underestimated clonal diversity. Reportedly, nearly half of unique spike TCRs recognized epitopes outside B.1.351/B.1.1.7 mutations.

Assay: immunoSEQ multiplex PCR; the TCRdb copy retains only in-frame clones and omits some. In the table there are about 180,000 clones, 85% to 90% of which are singletons. This clone appeared a single time. Its antigen is unknown. V lost 8 bases to trimming and J lost 7 bases, with 16 bases between them. This CDR3 has 13 residues. Germline loops: CDR1 SGHNT, CDR2 YYREEE (reference sequence). Sequencing used peripheral blood, obtained 28 days after the second dose of the MenACWY control vaccine. The V and J genes are TRBV5-4 and TRBJ2-1; the D is unclear. The clonotype comes from an adult who received the MenACWY meningococcal vaccine as a control. CDR3 loop: CASSQTNGNEQFF. Written as DNA, the CDR3 is TGTGCCAGTAGTCAGACAAATGGGAATGAGCAGTTCTTC.